This T cell receptor (beta chain) was obtained from a study of T cell responses to AZD1222 COVID-19 vaccine. Study results and caveats: Following two doses of AZD1222, Spike-specific TCR breadth and depth rose. Just five to seven people given AZD1222 tested seropositive at baseline. Across the whole spike, CD4 TCRs peaked at regions 160-218 and 743-854. Donors were chiefly white British, with a greater number of females, and clonal diversity was perhaps underestimated.

V was cut by 1 base and J by 5 bases, with 11 bases left in between. The CDR3 is 14 residues long. Germline CDR1 is MDHEN and CDR2 is SYDVKM. Points on this clone: Its target is not known.

Here immunoSEQ multiplex PCR was the method, and the copy in TCRdb shows in-frame clones only, minus some. Of around 130,000 clones listed, more than 80% are singletons. Here the sequenced sample was peripheral blood, taken 28 days after the second dose of the MenACWY control vaccine. This sequence originates from an adult who received the MenACWY meningococcal vaccine as a control. The chain is built from TRBV28 and TRBJ2-5; possible D gene TRBD1, 6 bases. DNA of the CDR3: TGTGCCAGCAGTTTATTATCAGGGGCCGAGACCCAGTACTTC. Translating it yields CASSLLSGAETQYF.